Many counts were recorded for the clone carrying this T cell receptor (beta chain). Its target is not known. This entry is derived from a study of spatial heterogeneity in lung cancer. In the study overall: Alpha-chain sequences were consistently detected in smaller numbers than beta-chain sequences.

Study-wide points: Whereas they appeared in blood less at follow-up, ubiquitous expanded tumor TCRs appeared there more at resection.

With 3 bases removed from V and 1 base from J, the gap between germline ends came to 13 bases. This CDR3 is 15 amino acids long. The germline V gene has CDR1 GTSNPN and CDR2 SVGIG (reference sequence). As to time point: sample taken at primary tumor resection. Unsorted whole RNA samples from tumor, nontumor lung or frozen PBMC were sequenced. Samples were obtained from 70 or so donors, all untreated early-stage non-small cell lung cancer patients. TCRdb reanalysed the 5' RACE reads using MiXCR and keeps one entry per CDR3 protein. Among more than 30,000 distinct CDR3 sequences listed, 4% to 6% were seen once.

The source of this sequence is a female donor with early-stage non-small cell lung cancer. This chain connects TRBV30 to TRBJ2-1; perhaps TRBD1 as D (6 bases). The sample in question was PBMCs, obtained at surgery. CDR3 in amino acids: CAWSFLGASYNEQFF. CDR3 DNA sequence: TGTGCCTGGAGCTTTTTGGGGGCTTCCTACAATGAGCAGTTCTTC.